This TCR beta chain was retrieved from a study of blood T cell repertoires in COVID-19 (TCRdb year 2020). For the study in its entirety: Samples from collaborators originated in the United States, Italy and Spain and spanned both the acute and convalescent phases of COVID-19. The repertoires were released in a freely available public database meant as a resource for research on the immune response to SARS-CoV-2. The samples were drawn from two sources: the first 160 participants of the ongoing ImmuneRACE study, and 1,000 to 1,500 subjects contributed by 6 global collaborators. The material from the prospective study consisted of cDNA or gDNA derived from T cells, B-cell-depleted T cells, or PBMCs. Where available, HLA class I and class II types were obtained from metadata supplied by the sample provider rather than from assay-based typing. Deeply sampled blood TCRbeta repertoires from subjects exposed to, actively infected with, or recovered from COVID-19 were included in the dataset. Nearly every sample came with metadata listing a de-identified subject ID, COVID-19 status, age in years and sex.

Whole blood was collected in K2EDTA tubes by collaborating institutions according to the institutions' own protocols. For TCRbeta analysis, collaborators shipped samples in one of three forms: frozen whole blood, isolated PBMCs, or DNA extracted from either of those sample types. Broad study findings and their caveats: The quantity of clinical and demographic metadata differed by source and by participant and was supplied without curation.

The junction shows trimming of 4 bases on V and 5 bases on J, plus 7 bases between the germline ends. CDR1 and CDR2 (KGHDR, SFDVKD) derive from the germline V gene. The cysteine opens and the phenylalanine closes a CDR3 of 12 amino acids. Left in the record is the CDR3 DNA by itself, 36 bases read in frame from the first base. TCRbeta CDR3 regions were amplified from genomic DNA using the immunoSEQ Assay, a bias-controlled multiplex PCR. The published analysis was carried out like this. The number of nucleated cells in each sample was estimated by amplification of reference gene primers within the assay. To quantify the absolute abundance of each unique TCRbeta CDR3 rearrangement, sequence reads were collapsed and filtered. Productive Simpson clonality was computed per sample as the square root of Simpson's diversity index over productive rearrangements. TCRdb took over this immuneACCESS table, retaining in-frame rearrangements with V and J assigned. Such tables are incomplete; in checked studies, under half of the missing clones stem from an unresolved V gene, and the remainder is unexplained. V and J calls and clone size come straight from that table; D and trimming were deduced from the DNA. This sample comprises some 71,000 clones, approximately 82% of them detected only once. Around 24% of the sample goes to the ten largest clones.

Comments on this clone: Its binding antigen is unknown. Base qualities are not provided; no much larger clone lies one nucleotide away.

The sequence was obtained from a woman between 45 and 65 years old with acute or convalescent COVID-19. Sequenced input: peripheral blood. The chain couples TRBV24-1 to TRBJ1-2; the D region possibly corresponds to TRBD1 (5 bases align). Here the CDR3 is given as CATSDDSYGYTF. The nucleotide sequence is given as TGTGCCACCAGTGACGACAGTTATGGCTACACCTTC.